This TCR beta chain was sequenced in a study of cytomegalovirus exposure and HLA in healthy donors. Separate from the roughly 610-subject first cohort, the roughly 120-subject validation cohort was the one that the donors belonged to. Sequencing was performed with immunoSEQ multiplex PCR; in TCRdb, only in-frame clones are kept and a portion is missing. The repertoire holds roughly 90,000 clones, around 85% seen once, with roughly 20% in the top ten. Findings and caveats of the study: The study listed 150 to 200 cytomegalovirus-associated TCR beta chains. TCR clusters originating in the first cohort tended to co-occur in the 120 validation repertoires, according to a later analysis.

This CDR3 is built from 13 residues. CDR1 and CDR2 from the germline V gene are MDHEN and SYDVKM. Trimming removed 3 bases from V and 8 bases from J, with 13 bases in between. Of note for this clone: Antigen: not known.

The TCR was taken from a young man in good health and CMV-seropositive. This sequence joins TRBV28 and TRBJ1-2, with D tentatively TRBD1 (5 bases). Material for sequencing was PBMCs. CDR3 bases: TGTGCCAGCAGTTTGCAGGGCTTGTACGGCTACACCTTC. Translating gives CASSLQGLYGYTF.